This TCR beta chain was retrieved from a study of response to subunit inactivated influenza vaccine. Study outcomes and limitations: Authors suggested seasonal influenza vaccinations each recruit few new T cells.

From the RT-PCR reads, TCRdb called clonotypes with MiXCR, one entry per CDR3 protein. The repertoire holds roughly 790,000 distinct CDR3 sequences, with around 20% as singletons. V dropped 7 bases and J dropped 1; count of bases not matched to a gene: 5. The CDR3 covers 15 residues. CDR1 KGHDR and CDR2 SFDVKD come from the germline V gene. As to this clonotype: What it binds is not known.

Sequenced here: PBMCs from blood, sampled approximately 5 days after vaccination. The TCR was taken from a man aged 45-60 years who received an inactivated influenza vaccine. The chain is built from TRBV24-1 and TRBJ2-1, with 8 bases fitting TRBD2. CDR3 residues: CATRTSEISYNEQFF. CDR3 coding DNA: TGTGCCACCAGGACTAGCGAAATATCCTACAATGAGCAGTTCTTC.